Sequencing of this T cell receptor beta chain was carried out in a study of blood T cell repertoires in COVID-19. Study-wide background: Italy, Spain and the United States were the sources of the convalescent and acute COVID-19 samples. Nucleic acid was either cDNA or gDNA, and it came from T cells, B-cell-depleted T cells, or PBMCs.

Original methodology: By means of reference gene primer amplification, nucleated cell counts were estimated. Assay used: immunoSEQ multiplex PCR; TCRdb lists only in-frame clones, some missing. Clonal size and the V and J genes are those of that table, whereas D and trimming came from the DNA. The repertoire holds tens of thousands of clones, with 80% to 90% as singletons. CDR3 length: 16 amino acids. The V end lost 3 bases, the J end lost 9 bases, and 19 bases lay between the germline ends. Germline V CDR1 and CDR2: SGHKS, YYEKEE (reference sequence). This chain joins TRBV5-5 and TRBJ1-6; the D gene is possibly TRBD1 (5 bases). This receptor was taken from a human donor in a cohort sampled during active COVID-19. Sample: peripheral blood. CDR3 residues: CASSSRPRLQASPLHF. For the CDR3, the DNA is TGTGCCAGCAGCTCGCGGCCCCGTTTACAGGCTTCACCCCTCCACTTT.